The T cell receptor beta chain described here comes from a study of cytomegalovirus exposure and HLA in healthy donors. The CDR3 is 17 amino acids. Looked up from germline, CDR1 is SGHTA and CDR2 is FQGTGA. V shed 5 bases, J shed 3 bases, and the junction held 12 bases outside the gene matches. Use of 60 Vbeta and 13 Jbeta primers characterized the PCR. Method: immunoSEQ multiplex PCR; TCRdb's copy keeps in-frame clones and lacks some. The repertoire holds 55,000 to 85,000 clones, around 72% seen once, with 12% in the top ten. The clonotype originates from a woman in her thirties or forties in good health and CMV-seropositive. The sequenced sample was PBMCs. The rearrangement joins TRBV7-3 to TRBJ2-3; 9 bases match TRBD2. The chain's CDR3 is CASSPSPLAGSTDTQYF. CDR3 DNA: TGTGCCAGCAGCCCGTCCCCCCTAGCGGGGTCAACAGATACGCAGTATTTT. Looking up the rest from reference TRBV7-3 and TRBJ2-3 gives the full variable domain: GAGVSQTPSNKVTEKGKYVELRCDPISGHTALYWYRQSLGQGPEFLIYFQGTGAADDSGLPNDRFFAVRPEGSVSTLKIQRTERGDSAVYLCASSPSPLAGSTDTQYFGPGTRLTVL.